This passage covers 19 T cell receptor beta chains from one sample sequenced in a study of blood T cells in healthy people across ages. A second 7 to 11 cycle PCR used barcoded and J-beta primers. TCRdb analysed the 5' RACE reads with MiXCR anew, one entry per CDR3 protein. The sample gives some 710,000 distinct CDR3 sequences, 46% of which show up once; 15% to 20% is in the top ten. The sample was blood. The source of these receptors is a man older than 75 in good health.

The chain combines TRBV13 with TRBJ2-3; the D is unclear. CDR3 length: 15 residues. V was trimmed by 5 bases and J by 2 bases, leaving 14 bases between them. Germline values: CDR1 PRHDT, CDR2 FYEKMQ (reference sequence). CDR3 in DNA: TGTGCCAGCAGCCCTAGTGGGGTAGACACAGATACGCAGTATTTT. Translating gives CASSPSGVDTDTQYF.

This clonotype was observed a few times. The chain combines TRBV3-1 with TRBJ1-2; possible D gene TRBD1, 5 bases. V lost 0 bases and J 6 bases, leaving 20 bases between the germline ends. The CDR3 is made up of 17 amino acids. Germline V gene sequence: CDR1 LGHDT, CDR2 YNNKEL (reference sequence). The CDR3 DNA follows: TGTGCCAGCAGCCAAGATCTCCCAGCAGGGCTGGAGGATGGCTACACCTTC. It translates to CASSQDLPAGLEDGYTF.

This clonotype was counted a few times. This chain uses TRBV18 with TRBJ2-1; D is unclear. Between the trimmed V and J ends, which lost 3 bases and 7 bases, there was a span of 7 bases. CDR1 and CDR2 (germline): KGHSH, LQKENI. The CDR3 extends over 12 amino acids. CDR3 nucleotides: TGTGCCAGCTCACCTTCGAGGAATGAGCAGTTCTTC. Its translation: CASSPSRNEQFF. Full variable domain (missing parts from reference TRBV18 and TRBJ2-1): NAGVMQNPRHLVRRRGQEARLRCSPMKGHSHVYWYRQLPEEGLKFMVYLQKENIIDESGMPKERFSAEFPKEGPSILRIQQVVRGDSAAYFCASSPSRNEQFFGPGTRLTVL.

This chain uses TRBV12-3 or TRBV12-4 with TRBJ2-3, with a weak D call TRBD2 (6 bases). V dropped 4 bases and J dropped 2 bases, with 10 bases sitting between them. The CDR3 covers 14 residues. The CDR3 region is CASSSQRATDTQYF. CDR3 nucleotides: TGTGCCAGCAGTTCCCAGCGGGCCACAGATACGCAGTATTTT.

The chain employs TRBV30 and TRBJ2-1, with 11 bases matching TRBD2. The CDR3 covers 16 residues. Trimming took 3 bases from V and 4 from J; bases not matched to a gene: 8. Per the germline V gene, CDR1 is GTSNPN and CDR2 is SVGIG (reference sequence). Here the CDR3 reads CAWRTPGLADYNEQFF. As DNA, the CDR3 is TGTGCCTGGAGGACCCCGGGACTAGCGGATTACAATGAGCAGTTCTTC.

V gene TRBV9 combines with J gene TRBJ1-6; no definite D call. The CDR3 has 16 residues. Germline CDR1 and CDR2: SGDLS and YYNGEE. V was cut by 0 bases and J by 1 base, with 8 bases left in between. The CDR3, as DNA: TGTGCCAGCAGCGTAGATCCAGAATCCTATAATTCACCCCTCCACTTT. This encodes CASSVDPESYNSPLHF.

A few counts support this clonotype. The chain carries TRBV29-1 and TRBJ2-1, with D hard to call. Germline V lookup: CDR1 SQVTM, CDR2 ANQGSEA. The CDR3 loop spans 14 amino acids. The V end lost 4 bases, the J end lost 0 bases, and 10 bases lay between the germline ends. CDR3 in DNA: TGCAGCGTTGTCCTCTTAAGCTCCTACAATGAGCAGTTCTTC. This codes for CSVVLLSSYNEQFF.

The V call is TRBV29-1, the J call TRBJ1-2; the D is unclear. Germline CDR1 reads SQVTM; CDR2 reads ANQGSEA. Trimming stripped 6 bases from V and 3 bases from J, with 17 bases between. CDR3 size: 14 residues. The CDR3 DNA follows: TGCAGCGTGACACCTACCGGGCCTCACTATGGCTACACCTTC. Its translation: CSVTPTGPHYGYTF.

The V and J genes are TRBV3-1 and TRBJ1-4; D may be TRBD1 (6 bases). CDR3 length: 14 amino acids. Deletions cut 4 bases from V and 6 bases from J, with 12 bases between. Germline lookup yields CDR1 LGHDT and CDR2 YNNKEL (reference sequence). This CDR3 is CASSPTGRYEKLFF. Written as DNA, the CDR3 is TGTGCCAGCAGCCCCACAGGGAGGTATGAAAAACTGTTTTTT.

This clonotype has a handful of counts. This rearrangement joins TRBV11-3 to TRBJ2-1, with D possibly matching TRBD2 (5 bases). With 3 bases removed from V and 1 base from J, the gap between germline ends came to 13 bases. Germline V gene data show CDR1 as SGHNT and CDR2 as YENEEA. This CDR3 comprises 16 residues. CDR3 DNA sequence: TGTGCCAGCAGCTTTGAGGGAGCAACATCCTACAATGAGCAGTTCTTC. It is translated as CASSFEGATSYNEQFF.

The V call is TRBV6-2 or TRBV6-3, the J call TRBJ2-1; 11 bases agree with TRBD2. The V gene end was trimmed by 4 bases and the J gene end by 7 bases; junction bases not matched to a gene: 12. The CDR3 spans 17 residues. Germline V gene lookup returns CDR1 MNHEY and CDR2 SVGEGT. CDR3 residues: CASSFGTSGLQRNEQFF. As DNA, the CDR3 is TGTGCCAGCAGTTTCGGGACTAGCGGTCTCCAAAGAAATGAGCAGTTCTTC.

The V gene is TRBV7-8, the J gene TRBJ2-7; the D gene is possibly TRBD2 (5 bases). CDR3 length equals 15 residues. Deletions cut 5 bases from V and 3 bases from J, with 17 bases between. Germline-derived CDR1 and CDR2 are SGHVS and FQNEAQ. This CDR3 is CASSAGRLGSYEQYF. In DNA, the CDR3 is TGTGCCAGCAGCGCCGGACGGTTGGGGAGCTACGAGCAGTACTTC.

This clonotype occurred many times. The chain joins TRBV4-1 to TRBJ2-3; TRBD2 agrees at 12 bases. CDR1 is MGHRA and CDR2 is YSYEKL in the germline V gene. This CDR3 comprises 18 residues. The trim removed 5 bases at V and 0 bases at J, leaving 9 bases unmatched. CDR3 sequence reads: CASSVASGTSGSTDTQYF. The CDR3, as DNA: TGCGCCAGCAGCGTAGCATCCGGGACTAGCGGGAGCACAGATACGCAGTATTTT.

In DNA, the CDR3 is TGCAGTGCGGCCCCCGGGACTAGCGACTACAATGAGCAGTACTTC. It codes for CSAAPGTSDYNEQYF. The gene calls are TRBV20-1 and TRBJ2-7; 10 nucleotides line up with TRBD2. Germline-derived CDR1 and CDR2 are DFQATT and SNEGSKA (reference sequence). CDR3 length: 15 residues. Losses at the gene ends were 6 bases for V and 7 bases for J; bases not matched to a gene: 15.

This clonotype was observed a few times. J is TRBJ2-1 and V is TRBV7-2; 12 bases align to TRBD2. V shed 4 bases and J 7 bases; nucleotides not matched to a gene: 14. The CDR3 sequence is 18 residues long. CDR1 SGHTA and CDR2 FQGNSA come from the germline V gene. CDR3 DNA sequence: TGTGCCAGCAGCTCACTGGGTGGGGCTAGCGGGAGGGCAAATGAGCAGTTCTTC. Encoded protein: CASSSLGGASGRANEQFF.

The CDR3 is CSALGVSSTDTQYF. Here the CDR3 DNA reads TGCAGCGCCCTGGGGGTTTCTAGCACAGATACGCAGTATTTT. The chain carries TRBV29-1 and TRBJ2-3, with D tentatively TRBD1 or TRBD2 (5 bases each). The CDR3 has 14 residues. Trimming removed 7 bases from V and 0 bases from J, with 14 bases in between. The germline gives CDR1 SQVTM, CDR2 ANQGSEA.

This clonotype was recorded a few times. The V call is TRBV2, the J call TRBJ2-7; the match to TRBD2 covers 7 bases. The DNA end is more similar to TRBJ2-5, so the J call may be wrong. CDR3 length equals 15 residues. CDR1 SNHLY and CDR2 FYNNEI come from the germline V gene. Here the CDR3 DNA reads TGTGCCAGCACTTTGGGGGGGATTGCGGGAGAGACCCAGTACTTC. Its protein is CASTLGGIAGETQYF.

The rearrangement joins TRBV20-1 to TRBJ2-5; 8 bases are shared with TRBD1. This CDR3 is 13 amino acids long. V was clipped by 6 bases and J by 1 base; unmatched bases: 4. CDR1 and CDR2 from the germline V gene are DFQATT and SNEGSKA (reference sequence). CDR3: CSAGGTGQETQYF. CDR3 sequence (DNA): TGCAGTGCGGGTGGGACAGGCCAAGAGACCCAGTACTTC.

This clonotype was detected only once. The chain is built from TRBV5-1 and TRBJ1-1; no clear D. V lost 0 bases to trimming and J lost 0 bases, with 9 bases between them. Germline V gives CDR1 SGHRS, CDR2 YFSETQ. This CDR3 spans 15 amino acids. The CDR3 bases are TGCGCCAGCAGCTTGGATGGCAGGCTGAACACTGAAGCTTTCTTT. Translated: CASSLDGRLNTEAFF. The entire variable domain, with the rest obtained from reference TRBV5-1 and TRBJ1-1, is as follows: KAGVTQTPRYLIKTRGQQVTLSCSPISGHRSVSWYQQTPGQGLQFLFEYFSETQRNKGNFPGRFSGRQFSNSRSEMNVSTLELGDSALYLCASSLDGRLNTEAFFGQGTRLTVV.